This TCR beta chain was recorded in a study of blood T cell repertoires in COVID-19. On the study more broadly: Donors in the United States, Italy and Spain gave samples during acute or convalescent COVID-19.

From germline, CDR1 is SGHTA and CDR2 FQGNSA. The CDR3 length is 14 residues. V was cut by 5 bases and J by 8 bases, with 18 bases left in between. Measured with immunoSEQ multiplex PCR; TCRdb has only the in-frame clones, and not every one. The data hold some 290,000 clones, with roughly 93% observed a single time. The clonotype originates from a woman between 40 and 55 years old with acute COVID-19. V and J are TRBV7-2 and TRBJ1-2, with a possible D match to TRBD1 (6 bases). The specimen sequenced was PBMCs or T cells enriched from blood (not recorded which). This CDR3 reads CASSPRDKNRGYTF. The CDR3 DNA reads TGTGCCAGCAGCCCCCGGGACAAAAATCGAGGCTACACCTTC.